A selection of T cell receptor beta chains follows, all from one sample in a study of CD8+ T cells in alopecia areata. Here immunoSEQ multiplex PCR was the method, and the copy in TCRdb shows in-frame clones only, minus some. This sample has about 92,000 clones, with roughly two fifths found just once. The input for sequencing was CD8+ T cells sorted from blood, taken at week 24, from a patient treated with tofacitinib. The receptors shown here come from a human donor with alopecia areata. Both conserved end residues are part of each CDR3. A D gene is named only where the DNA matches it firmly. Size values are once, few and many counts, or a class for expanded clones, and some rows have none.

v_call,d_call,clone_size,j_call,cdr3_aa,cdr3_nt
TRBV29-1,TRBD2,.,TRBJ2-7,CSVDDGLAGSYEQYF,TGCAGCGTTGATGACGGACTAGCGGGATCCTACGAGCAGTACTTC
TRBV29-1,TRBD1,few,TRBJ1-2,CSARTGTKDGYTF,TGCAGCGCTCGGACAGGCACTAAAGATGGCTACACCTTC
TRBV29-1,.,.,TRBJ1-3,CSVGRRAMDGQGNTIYF,TGCAGCGTTGGACGGCGAGCAATGGACGGGCAAGGAAACACCATATATTTT
TRBV6-4,.,.,TRBJ1-5,CASSPGAVVDQPQHF,TGTGCCAGCAGTCCCGGGGCAGTTGTGGATCAGCCCCAGCATTTT
TRBV29-1,TRBD1,.,TRBJ2-2,CSVEDIATGVAGELFF,TGCAGCGTTGAAGACATAGCGACAGGGGTCGCCGGGGAGCTGTTTTTT
TRBV11-3,.,.,TRBJ2-1,CASSLDHVGENNEQFF,TGTGCCAGCAGCTTAGATCATGTGGGAGAAAATAATGAGCAGTTCTTC
TRBV29-1,.,few,TRBJ2-3,CSVEREARDTQYF,TGCAGCGTTGAAAGAGAGGCTAGAGATACGCAGTATTTT
TRBV27,.,few,TRBJ2-7,CASSYSEQREQYF,TGTGCCAGCAGTTACAGTGAACAACGCGAGCAGTACTTC
TRBV7-6,.,.,TRBJ2-2,CASSQTGELFF,TGTGCCAGCAGCCAAACCGGGGAGCTGTTTTTT
TRBV9,TRBD2,.,TRBJ2-1,CASDSGGGGYNEQFF,TGTGCCAGCGACAGCGGCGGGGGGGGATACAATGAGCAGTTCTTC
TRBV29-1,.,.,TRBJ2-2,CSVGTGELFF,TGCAGCGTTGGTACCGGGGAGCTGTTTTTT
TRBV11-2,.,.,TRBJ2-7,CASSWGGGTYEQYF,TGTGCCAGCAGCTGGGGCGGCGGGACCTACGAGCAGTACTTC
TRBV27,.,.,TRBJ1-2,CASSLRVGYGYTF,TGTGCCAGCAGTTTACGGGTTGGGTATGGCTACACCTTC
TRBV4-1,.,.,TRBJ2-7,CASSPQRGYEQYF,TGCGCCAGCAGCCCTCAACGTGGGTACGAGCAGTACTTC
TRBV27,.,.,TRBJ2-1,CASSYGGHSYNEQFF,TGTGCCAGCAGTTATGGCGGGCACTCCTACAATGAGCAGTTCTTC
TRBV12-1,.,.,TRBJ1-4,CASSPRRTPTNEKLFF,TGTGCCAGCAGCCCGCGGCGGACCCCAACTAATGAAAAACTGTTTTTT
TRBV11-2,.,.,TRBJ1-1,CASSLWPTEAFF,TGTGCCAGCAGCTTATGGCCCACTGAAGCTTTCTTT
TRBV7-3,.,.,TRBJ2-1,CASGFAGGEQFF,TGTGCCAGTGGTTTTGCGGGCGGAGAGCAGTTCTTC
TRBV6-4,TRBD2,.,TRBJ2-3,CASSDSFREVGTDTQYF,TGTGCCAGCAGTGACTCGTTTCGGGAGGTTGGCACAGATACGCAGTATTTT
TRBV9,TRBD1,.,TRBJ1-2,CASSGQGKGMDSYTF,TGTGCCAGCAGCGGACAGGGAAAGGGGATGGATAGCTACACCTTC
TRBV14,.,.,TRBJ1-2,CASSQGTGYTF,TGTGCCAGCAGCCAAGGAACCGGCTACACCTTC
TRBV9,TRBD2,.,TRBJ2-3,CASSVVGLEGDTQYF,TGTGCCAGCAGCGTAGTGGGACTAGAGGGAGATACGCAGTATTTT